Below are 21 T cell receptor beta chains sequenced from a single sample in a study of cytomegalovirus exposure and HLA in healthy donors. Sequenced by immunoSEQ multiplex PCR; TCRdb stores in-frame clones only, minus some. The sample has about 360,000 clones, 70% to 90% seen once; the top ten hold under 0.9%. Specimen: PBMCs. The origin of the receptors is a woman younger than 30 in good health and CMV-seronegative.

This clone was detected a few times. The chain's CDR3 is CASRTGLAHGYTF. DNA of the CDR3: TGTGCCAGCAGGACAGGATTGGCCCATGGCTACACCTTC. J is TRBJ1-2 and V is TRBV2, with D perhaps TRBD1 (6 bases). V was pared by 6 bases and J by 6 bases, with 14 bases between. Germline V CDR1 and CDR2: SNHLY, FYNNEI. The CDR3 covers 13 residues. Full variable domain (remainder filled in from reference TRBV2 and TRBJ1-2): EPEVTQTPSHQVTQMGQEVILRCVPISNHLYFYWYRQILGQKVEFLVSFYNNEISEKSEIFDDQFSVERPDGSNFTLKIRSTKLEDSAMYFCASRTGLAHGYTFGSGTRLTVV.

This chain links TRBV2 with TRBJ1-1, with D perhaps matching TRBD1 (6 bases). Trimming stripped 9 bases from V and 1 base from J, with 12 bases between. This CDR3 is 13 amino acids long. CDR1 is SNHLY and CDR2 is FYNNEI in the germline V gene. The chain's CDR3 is CARRGGRNTEAFF. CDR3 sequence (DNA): TGTGCCAGGAGAGGGGGTCGGAACACTGAAGCTTTCTTT.

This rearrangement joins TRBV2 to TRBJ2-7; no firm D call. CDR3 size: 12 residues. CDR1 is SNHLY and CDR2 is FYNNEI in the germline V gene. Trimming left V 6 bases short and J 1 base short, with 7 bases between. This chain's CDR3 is CASSQDSYEQYF. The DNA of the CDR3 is TGTGCCAGCAGCCAGGATTCCTACGAGCAGTACTTC.

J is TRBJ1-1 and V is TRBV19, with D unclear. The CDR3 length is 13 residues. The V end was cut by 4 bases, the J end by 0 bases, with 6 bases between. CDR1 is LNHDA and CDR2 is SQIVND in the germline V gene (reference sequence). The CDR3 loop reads CASSTQMNTEAFF. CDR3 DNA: TGTGCCAGTAGTACACAGATGAACACTGAAGCTTTCTTT.

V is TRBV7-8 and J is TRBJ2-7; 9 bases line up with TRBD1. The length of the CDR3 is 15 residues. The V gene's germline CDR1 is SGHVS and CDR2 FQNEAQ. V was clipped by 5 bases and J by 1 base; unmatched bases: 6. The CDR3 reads CASSQQGATSYEQYF. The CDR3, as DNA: TGTGCCAGCAGCCAACAGGGGGCCACTTCCTACGAGCAGTACTTC.

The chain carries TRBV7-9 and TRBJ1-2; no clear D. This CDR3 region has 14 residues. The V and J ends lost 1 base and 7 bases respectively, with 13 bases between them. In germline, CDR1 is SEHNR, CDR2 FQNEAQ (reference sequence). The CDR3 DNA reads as TGTGCCAGCAGCTTAGGTGGTTTTCCGGGTGGCTACACCTTC. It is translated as CASSLGGFPGGYTF.

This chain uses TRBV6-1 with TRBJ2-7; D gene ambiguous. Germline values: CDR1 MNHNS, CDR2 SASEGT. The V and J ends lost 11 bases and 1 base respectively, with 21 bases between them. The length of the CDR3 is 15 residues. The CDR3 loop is CAVPNGAWSSYEQYF. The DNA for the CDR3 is TGTGCCGTTCCGAACGGTGCGTGGAGTTCCTACGAGCAGTACTTC.

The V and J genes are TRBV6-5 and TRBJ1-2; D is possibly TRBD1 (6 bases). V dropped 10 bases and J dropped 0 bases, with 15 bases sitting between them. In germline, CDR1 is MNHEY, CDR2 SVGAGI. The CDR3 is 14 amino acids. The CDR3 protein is CATAGDTPNYGYTF. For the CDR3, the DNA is TGTGCCACGGCCGGGGACACTCCTAACTATGGCTACACCTTC.

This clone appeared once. Here the CDR3 DNA reads TGTGCCACCAGAGGGGGCGGCAATCAGCCCCAGCATTTT. This encodes CATRGGGNQPQHF. The chain joins TRBV15 to TRBJ1-5, with 7 bases identical to TRBD1. J was trimmed by 2 bases and V by 6 bases; bases with no gene match: 1. The CDR3 has 13 amino acids. Germline assignment: CDR1 LNHNV and CDR2 YYDKDF (reference sequence).

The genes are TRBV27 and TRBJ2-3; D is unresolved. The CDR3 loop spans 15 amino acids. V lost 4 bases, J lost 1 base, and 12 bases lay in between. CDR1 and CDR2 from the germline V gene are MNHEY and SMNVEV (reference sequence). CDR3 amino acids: CASSSLSSGTDTQYF. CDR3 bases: TGTGCCAGCAGTTCTTTATCGAGCGGCACAGATACGCAGTATTTT.

CDR3 loop: CASSISGRQPYEQYF. As DNA, the CDR3 is TGTGCCAGCAGTATTAGCGGGAGGCAACCCTACGAGCAGTACTTC. The chain is built from TRBV6-6 and TRBJ2-7, with 10 bases fitting TRBD2. Unmatched junction bases numbered 6, after V lost 5 bases and J lost 2 bases. Germline values: CDR1 MNHNY, CDR2 SVGAGI (reference sequence). The length of the CDR3 is 15 residues.

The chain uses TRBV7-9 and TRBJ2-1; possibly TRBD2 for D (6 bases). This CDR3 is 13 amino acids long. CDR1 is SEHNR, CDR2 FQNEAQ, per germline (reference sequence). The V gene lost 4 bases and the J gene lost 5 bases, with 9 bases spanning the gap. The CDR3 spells CASSSRLDNEQFF. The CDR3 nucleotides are TGTGCCAGCAGCTCACGACTAGACAATGAGCAGTTCTTC. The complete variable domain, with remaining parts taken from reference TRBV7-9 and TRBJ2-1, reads DTGVSQNPRHKITKRGQNVTFRCDPISEHNRLYWYRQTLGQGPEFLTYFQNEAQLEKSRLLSDRFSAERPKGSFSTLEIQRTEQGDSAMYLCASSSRLDNEQFFGPGTRLTVL.

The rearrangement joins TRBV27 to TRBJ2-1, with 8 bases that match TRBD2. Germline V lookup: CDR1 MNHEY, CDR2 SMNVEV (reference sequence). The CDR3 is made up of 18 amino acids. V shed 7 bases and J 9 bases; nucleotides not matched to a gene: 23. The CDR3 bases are TGTGCCAGCACTACACCTCATAGACCGGGACTAGGGGTACGTGAGCAGTTCTTC. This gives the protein CASTTPHRPGLGVREQFF.

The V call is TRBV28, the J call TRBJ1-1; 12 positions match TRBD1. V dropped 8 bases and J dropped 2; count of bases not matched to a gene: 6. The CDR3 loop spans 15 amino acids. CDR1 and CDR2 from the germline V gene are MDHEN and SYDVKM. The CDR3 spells CASGTGGTFNTEAFF. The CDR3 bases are TGTGCCAGCGGGACAGGGGGCACTTTTAACACTGAAGCTTTCTTT.

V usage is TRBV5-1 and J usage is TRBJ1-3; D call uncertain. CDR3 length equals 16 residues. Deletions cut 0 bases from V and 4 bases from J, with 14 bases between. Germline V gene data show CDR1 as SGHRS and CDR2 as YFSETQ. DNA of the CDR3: TGCGCCAGCAGCTTGGCCTGGAGTGGCGGGGGAAACACCATATATTTT. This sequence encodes CASSLAWSGGGNTIYF.

This CDR3 is CASSFRQRGPNYGYTF. The CDR3 DNA sequence: TGTGCCAGCAGCTTTAGACAAAGGGGGCCGAACTATGGCTACACCTTC. The genes are TRBV5-6 and TRBJ1-2; TRBD1 matches at 7 bases. From germline, CDR1 is SGHDT and CDR2 YYEEEE. The V and J ends lost 2 bases and 2 bases, in that order; junction bases with no gene match: 9. There are 16 residues in the CDR3.

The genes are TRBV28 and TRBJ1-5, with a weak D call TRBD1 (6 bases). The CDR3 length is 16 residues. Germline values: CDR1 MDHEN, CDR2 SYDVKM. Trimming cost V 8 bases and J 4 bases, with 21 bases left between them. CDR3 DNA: TGTGCCAGCGGCGAGATTAATGGACAGAAGAATCAGCCCCAGCATTTT. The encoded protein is CASGEINGQKNQPQHF.

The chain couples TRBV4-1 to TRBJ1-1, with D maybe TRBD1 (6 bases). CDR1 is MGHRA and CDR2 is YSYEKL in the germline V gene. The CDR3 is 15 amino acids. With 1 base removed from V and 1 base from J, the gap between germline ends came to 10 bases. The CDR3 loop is CASSQVAGANTEAFF. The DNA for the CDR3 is TGCGCCAGCAGCCAAGTTGCAGGGGCGAACACTGAAGCTTTCTTT.

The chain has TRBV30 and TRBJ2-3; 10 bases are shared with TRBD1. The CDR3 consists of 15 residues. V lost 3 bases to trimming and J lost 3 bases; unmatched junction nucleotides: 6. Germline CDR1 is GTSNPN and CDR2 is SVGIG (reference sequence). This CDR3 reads CAWSLGTGVTDTQYF. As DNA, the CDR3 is TGTGCCTGGAGCCTGGGGACAGGGGTGACAGATACGCAGTATTTT. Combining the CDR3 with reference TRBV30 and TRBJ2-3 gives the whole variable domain SQTIHQWPATLVQPVGSPLSLECTVEGTSNPNLYWYRQAAGRGLQLLFYSVGIGQISSEVPQNLSASRPQDRQFILSSKKLLLSDSGFYLCAWSLGTGVTDTQYFGPGTRLTVL.

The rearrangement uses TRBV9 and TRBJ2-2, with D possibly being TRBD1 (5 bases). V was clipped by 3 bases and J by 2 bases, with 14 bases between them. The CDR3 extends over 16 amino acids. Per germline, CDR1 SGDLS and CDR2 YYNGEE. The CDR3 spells CASSATEYFNTGELFF. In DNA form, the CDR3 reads TGTGCCAGCAGCGCGACAGAATACTTCAACACCGGGGAGCTGTTTTTT.

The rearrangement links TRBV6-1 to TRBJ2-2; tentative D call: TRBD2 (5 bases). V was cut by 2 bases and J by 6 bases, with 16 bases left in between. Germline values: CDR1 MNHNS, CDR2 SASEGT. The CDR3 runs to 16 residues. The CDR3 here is CASSERTLRAAGELFF. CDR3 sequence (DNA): TGTGCCAGCAGTGAAAGGACTCTACGTGCTGCCGGGGAGCTGTTTTTT.